One T cell receptor (beta chain) is described in this entry. Its antigen is currently unknown. This specimen comes from a study of T cells expressing NK-cell markers. The study's findings and limits: The contribution of dominant NKG2C+ clonotypes to CD8+ T cells in roughly 6 donors was roughly 1.0-7.0%. The study found these clonotypes also leading the CD3+CD56-NKG2C+ fraction in a few donors.

Germline assignment: CDR1 SGHNT and CDR2 YENEEA. CDR3 length: 14 amino acids. UMI-tagged 5'RACE template switching yielded the TCR beta cDNA. TCRdb reanalyzed the 5' RACE reads and collapses them to one entry per CDR3 protein, without DNA. The sample holds about 460,000 distinct CDR3 sequences. The clonotype comes from a woman aged 50 to 60 in good health. The chain uses TRBV11-3 and TRBJ2-2. The sequenced sample was blood T cells: a sorted CD56 or NKG2C T cell subset, CD4+ or CD8+ T cells, or bulk PBMC T cells (not recorded which). The chain's CDR3 is CASSRDSLAGELFF.